One sample yielded the 23 T cell receptor beta chains listed below, sequenced in a study of blood T cell repertoires in COVID-19. Here immunoSEQ multiplex PCR was the method, and the copy in TCRdb shows in-frame clones only, minus some. This table has 390,000 or so clones, under 85% appearing once. Input material: PBMCs or T cells enriched from blood (not recorded which). Receptor source: a woman between 50 and 59 years old who had recovered from COVID-19.

For the CDR3, the DNA is TGTGCCAGCAGGACCGGAGGGCCCAATTCACCCCTCCACTTT. It yields the protein CASRTGGPNSPLHF. The chain has TRBV6-5 and TRBJ1-6; no clear D. The V gene lost 6 bases and the J gene lost 7 bases, with 13 bases spanning the gap. Germline values: CDR1 MNHEY, CDR2 SVGAGI. The CDR3 is 14 amino acids.

The chain links TRBV6-6 to TRBJ1-3, with unresolved D. This CDR3 has 16 amino acids. V lost 4 bases, J lost 0 bases, and 13 bases lay in between. Germline V gene lookup returns CDR1 MNHNY and CDR2 SVGAGI (reference sequence). Written as DNA, the CDR3 is TGTGCCAGCAGTTCCCTGGCGGGGAACTCTGGAAACACCATATATTTT. It specifies CASSSLAGNSGNTIYF.

A few counts support this clone. As DNA, the CDR3 is TGTGCCAGCAGTGCCCCTCGGCTAGGACAGGCGGGAACAGATACGCAGTATTTT. Residues: CASSAPRLGQAGTDTQYF. The rearrangement links TRBV27 to TRBJ2-3; D is perhaps TRBD1 (7 bases). Per the germline V gene, CDR1 is MNHEY and CDR2 is SMNVEV (reference sequence). V shed 5 bases and J shed 3 bases, with 24 bases lying between them. The CDR3 runs 18 residues.

This chain links TRBV30 with TRBJ1-1; D gene unclear. This CDR3 has 10 residues. V was clipped by 2 bases and J by 4 bases, with 2 bases between them. Germline lookup yields CDR1 GTSNPN and CDR2 SVGIG (reference sequence). The CDR3 DNA sequence: TGTGCCTGGAGTCGCACTGAAGCTTTCTTT. Its translation: CAWSRTEAFF.

The chain uses TRBV7-8 and TRBJ2-1, with a weak D call TRBD1 (7 bases). The V gene lost 5 bases and the J gene lost 4 bases, with 15 bases spanning the gap. In germline, CDR1 is SGHVS, CDR2 FQNEAQ. The CDR3 runs to 15 residues. CDR3 nucleotide sequence: TGTGCCAGCAGCCGCCAGGGGGGCATTTACAATGAGCAGTTCTTC. Translated, it gives CASSRQGGIYNEQFF.

This chain links TRBV13 with TRBJ1-6, with 8 bases fitting TRBD1. This CDR3 is 15 amino acids long. Germline assignment: CDR1 PRHDT and CDR2 FYEKMQ (reference sequence). The trim removed 2 bases at V and 9 bases at J, leaving 6 bases unmatched. CDR3 nucleotides: TGTGCCAGCAGCTTAACTGTGACAGGGGTTTCACCCCTCCACTTT. This translates into CASSLTVTGVSPLHF.

This clone was seen a few times. The chain links TRBV7-9 to TRBJ2-5; TRBD2 matches at 12 bases. With V trimmed by 7 bases and J by 4 bases, 4 bases remained unmatched. CDR1 SEHNR and CDR2 FQNEAQ come from the germline V gene (reference sequence). The CDR3 is made up of 14 amino acids. For the CDR3, the DNA is TGTGCCAGCAAACTAGCGGGGGGTGGAGAGACCCAGTACTTC. It codes for CASKLAGGGETQYF.

The chain recombines TRBV10-3 with TRBJ2-7, with 8 bases fitting TRBD2. CDR1 ENHRY and CDR2 SYGVKD come from the germline V gene. The CDR3 totals 13 residues. Trimming took 8 bases from V and 5 from J; bases not matched to a gene: 8. The CDR3 sequence: CAISGGENNEQYF. The CDR3 region has the DNA TGTGCCATCTCCGGGGGGGAAAACAACGAGCAGTACTTC.

This clone was recorded a few times. The chain combines TRBV28 with TRBJ1-5, with D possibly being TRBD1 (6 bases). Germline V gives CDR1 MDHEN, CDR2 SYDVKM. Between the trimmed V and J ends, which lost 8 bases and 3 bases, there was a span of 17 bases. The CDR3 contains 15 residues. CDR3 nucleotides: TGTGCCAGCTTATCCCCGACAGGACACAATCAGCCCCAGCATTTT. Protein sequence: CASLSPTGHNQPQHF.

The CDR3 protein is CASSLYSNYGYTF. In nucleotides, the CDR3 is TGTGCCAGCAGTTTATACTCAAACTATGGCTACACCTTC. This chain uses TRBV27 with TRBJ1-2; D not certain. Germline CDR1 reads MNHEY; CDR2 reads SMNVEV (reference sequence). The CDR3 is made up of 13 amino acids. The V end was cut by 1 base, the J end by 2 bases, with 5 bases between.

This chain connects TRBV30 to TRBJ2-2; 11 bases are a match to TRBD2. Trimming at V came to 0 bases and at J to 3 bases, leaving 3 bases not matched to a gene. Germline lookup yields CDR1 GTSNPN and CDR2 SVGIG (reference sequence). The CDR3 sequence is 16 residues long. The CDR3 nucleotides read TGTGCCTGGAGTGTAAGGGGACTAGCGGACACCGGGGAGCTGTTTTTT. Amino acids: CAWSVRGLADTGELFF.

The rearrangement links TRBV4-2 to TRBJ1-3; 10 nucleotides align to TRBD1. The CDR3 covers 16 residues. Losses at the gene ends were 3 bases for V and 2 bases for J; bases not matched to a gene: 4. CDR1 LGHNA and CDR2 YNFKEQ come from the germline V gene. CDR3 sequence: CASSQGGTGAGNTIYF. The CDR3 DNA follows: TGTGCCAGCAGCCAGGGGGGGACAGGGGCTGGAAACACCATATATTTT.

The chain is built from TRBV4-1 and TRBJ2-7; a weak D match, TRBD1 (6 bases). CDR3 length equals 13 residues. Trimming shortened V by 0 bases and J by 5 bases, and 8 bases separated the two germline ends. Germline CDR1 is MGHRA and CDR2 is YSYEKL. The CDR3: CASSQESGDEQYF. The CDR3 region has the DNA TGCGCCAGCAGCCAAGAGTCAGGGGACGAGCAGTACTTC.

J is TRBJ1-2 and V is TRBV6-5; possible D gene TRBD1, 5 bases. Trimming pared 6 bases from V and 1 base from J, leaving 6 bases between. Per germline, CDR1 MNHEY and CDR2 SVGAGI. The length of the CDR3 is 12 residues. This chain's CDR3 is CASSQGNYGYTF. In DNA, the CDR3 is TGTGCCAGCAGCCAGGGTAACTATGGCTACACCTTC.

This clone was counted a few times. The V gene is TRBV9, the J gene TRBJ2-1; 9 bases map to TRBD2. Germline V lookup: CDR1 SGDLS, CDR2 YYNGEE. After removal of 0 bases from V and 1 base from J, the junction contained 8 bases not matched to a gene. There are 18 residues in the CDR3. As DNA, the CDR3 is TGTGCCAGCAGCGTAGGTGGTAGCGGGAGTTTTTCCTACAATGAGCAGTTCTTC. It encodes CASSVGGSGSFSYNEQFF.

This clone was counted only a few times. The chain is built from TRBV4-1 and TRBJ2-7, with 12 bases that match TRBD1. The CDR3 runs to 14 residues. Germline values: CDR1 MGHRA, CDR2 YSYEKL. Unmatched junction bases numbered 2, after V lost 4 bases and J lost 4 bases. In DNA form, the CDR3 reads TGCGCCAGCAGCCCGGGACAGGGGGCTTACGAGCAGTACTTC. Translating it yields CASSPGQGAYEQYF.

The chain joins TRBV6-5 to TRBJ1-3; D unclear. This CDR3 is 12 amino acids long. V shed 6 bases and J shed 15 bases, with 18 bases lying between them. The germline CDR1 and CDR2 sequences are MNHEY and SVGAGI. In DNA form, the CDR3 reads TGTGCCAGCAGCAGGCACCCCATGAAAGGATATTTT. Amino acid sequence: CASSRHPMKGYF.

The chain links TRBV19 to TRBJ2-7; possible D gene TRBD1, 6 bases. The germline gives CDR1 LNHDA, CDR2 SQIVND (reference sequence). Trimming removed 2 bases from V and 3 bases from J, with 14 bases in between. The CDR3 is made up of 15 amino acids. CDR3 protein: CASSITPGASYEQYF. The CDR3 DNA is TGTGCCAGTAGTATAACTCCAGGGGCAAGCTACGAGCAGTACTTC.

The chain combines TRBV7-9 with TRBJ1-2; D gene ambiguous. With 5 bases removed from V and 4 bases from J, the gap between germline ends came to 23 bases. The CDR3 consists of 17 residues. Germline V lookup: CDR1 SEHNR, CDR2 FQNEAQ (reference sequence). The CDR3 loop reads CASSDIGAGILPYGYTF. The CDR3 DNA reads as TGTGCCAGCAGCGACATAGGAGCGGGGATTCTTCCCTATGGCTACACCTTC.

This clone has only one observation. The chain couples TRBV7-2 to TRBJ1-6; unclear D gene. This CDR3 is built from 13 residues. Trimming pared 4 bases from V and 8 bases from J, leaving 9 bases between. The V gene's germline CDR1 is SGHTA and CDR2 FQGNSA. The DNA of the CDR3 is TGTGCCAGCAGCTCCTCCAGATATTCACCCCTCCACTTT. This sequence encodes CASSSSRYSPLHF.

V and J are TRBV19 and TRBJ2-5; 7 bases fit TRBD1. CDR3 length equals 14 residues. Germline V gene data show CDR1 as LNHDA and CDR2 as SQIVND (reference sequence). The trim removed 6 bases at V and 5 bases at J, leaving 9 bases unmatched. CDR3 region: CASRRQGVGETQYF. CDR3 bases: TGTGCCAGTAGACGGCAGGGGGTAGGGGAGACCCAGTACTTC.

The chain recombines TRBV5-1 with TRBJ2-1; D possibly corresponds to TRBD2 (5 bases). This CDR3 region has 14 residues. Trimming left V 3 bases short and J 8 bases short, with 15 bases between. Germline CDR1 and CDR2: SGHRS and YFSETQ. For the CDR3, the DNA is TGCGCCAGCAGCTGGACCGGGGTTAGGTATGAGCAGTTCTTC. Its translation: CASSWTGVRYEQFF.

The chain recombines TRBV7-3 with TRBJ1-2; D call uncertain. V lost 1 base and J lost 4, with 7 bases in between. The CDR3 has 13 amino acids. CDR1 and CDR2 (germline): SGHTA, FQGTGA. CDR3 sequence reads: CASSLRASYGYTF. DNA of the CDR3: TGTGCCAGCAGCTTAAGAGCCTCCTATGGCTACACCTTC.